The 22 T cell receptor beta chains below come from one sample, sequenced in a study of CXCR3-negative and CXCR3-positive naive CD8 T cells. Study-level results: Hydrophobicity was higher for TRB CDR3s found in CXCR3-positive naive cells than in CXCR3-negative naive cells.

The libraries of TRB cDNA were prepared using 5' RACE with UMI labels. TCRdb reanalyzed the 5' RACE reads, giving one entry per CDR3 protein sequence and no DNA. Listed are 120,000 to 150,000 distinct CDR3 sequences; over 0.25% falls within the top ten. These receptors lack a known antigen. The sequencing sample was made of naive CXCR3+ CD8+ T cells from blood. Subset here: CD45RO-CCR7+CD27+CD95- naive CD8+ T cells expressing CXCR3 (TNR3+). The receptors shown here come from a human donor in good health. Some clones in this sample may be carry-over from other donors' samples.

V usage is TRBV7-9 and J usage is TRBJ1-1; the TRBD1 assignment by TCRdb is unverifiable without DNA. The CDR3 has 16 residues. CDR1 SEHNR and CDR2 FQNEAQ come from the germline V gene (reference sequence). The CDR3 sequence is CASSLSPGQGGTEAFF.

The chain combines TRBV5-6 with TRBJ1-1; the TCRdb D gene call, TRBD1, has no DNA to confirm it. Germline loops: CDR1 SGHDT, CDR2 YYEEEE. The CDR3 is 16 amino acids. CDR3 sequence reads: CASSSRDSDLNTEAFF.

V and J are TRBV3-1 and TRBJ2-1. CDR1 is LGHDT and CDR2 is YNNKEL in the germline V gene (reference sequence). This CDR3 has 12 amino acids. The chain's CDR3 is CASSQDFNEQFF.

The chain carries TRBV28 and TRBJ2-1; lacking DNA, the TRBD1 call made by TCRdb goes unchecked. The germline V gene encodes CDR1 MDHEN and CDR2 SYDVKM. The CDR3 is made up of 13 amino acids. Here the CDR3 reads CASSLQGRNEQFF.

The chain recombines TRBV12-3 or TRBV12-4 with TRBJ1-2. This CDR3 region has 12 residues. This CDR3 reads CATRPANYGYTF.

V usage is TRBV7-9 and J usage is TRBJ1-2. Looked up from germline, CDR1 is SEHNR and CDR2 is FQNEAQ (reference sequence). The length of the CDR3 is 15 residues. CDR3 protein: CASSSLPGPLYGYTF.

The chain links TRBV30 to TRBJ1-1. CDR1 is GTSNPN, CDR2 SVGIG, per germline (reference sequence). The CDR3 loop spans 11 amino acids. This chain's CDR3 is CAWSVITEAFF. The whole variable domain, filled in from reference TRBV30 and TRBJ1-1, reads SQTIHQWPATLVQPVGSPLSLECTVEGTSNPNLYWYRQAAGRGLQLLFYSVGIGQISSEVPQNLSASRPQDRQFILSSKKLLLSDSGFYLCAWSVITEAFFGQGTRLTVV.

V and J are TRBV7-2 and TRBJ1-3. The CDR3 loop spans 14 amino acids. Germline V lookup: CDR1 SGHTA, CDR2 FQGNSA. The CDR3 protein is CASRARDSGNTIYF.

This chain uses TRBV5-6 with TRBJ2-3; TCRdb names TRBD2, which stays unverified in the absence of DNA. This CDR3 has 17 amino acids. Looked up from germline, CDR1 is SGHDT and CDR2 is YYEEEE. CDR3 loop: CASSLGSGSFSTDTQYF.

The chain employs TRBV25-1 and TRBJ1-1; as DNA is missing, the TRBD1 call by TCRdb cannot be tested. Germline CDR1 and CDR2: MGHDK and SYGVNS. The CDR3 is 15 residues long. CDR3 loop: CASSEWGRGDTEAFF.

This sequence joins TRBV27 and TRBJ2-1; TCRdb outputs TRBD1, but without DNA this stays unchecked. In germline, CDR1 is MNHEY, CDR2 SMNVEV (reference sequence). The CDR3 sequence is 15 residues long. This CDR3 is CASSSPGSYYNEQFF.

The chain links TRBV15 to TRBJ2-5; TCRdb names TRBD1, which stays unverified in the absence of DNA. The germline V gene encodes CDR1 LNHNV and CDR2 YYDKDF (reference sequence). CDR3 size: 15 residues. The CDR3 here is CATSRIRGLAETQYF.

This chain uses TRBV5-1 with TRBJ1-1; TCRdb returns TRBD1, unconfirmable since there is no DNA. Germline V gene data show CDR1 as SGHRS and CDR2 as YFSETQ. The CDR3 covers 15 residues. CDR3 sequence: CASSLGQGTNTEAFF. Using reference TRBV5-1 and TRBJ1-1 for the parts outside the CDR3, the full variable domain is KAGVTQTPRYLIKTRGQQVTLSCSPISGHRSVSWYQQTPGQGLQFLFEYFSETQRNKGNFPGRFSGRQFSNSRSEMNVSTLELGDSALYLCASSLGQGTNTEAFFGQGTRLTVV.

This sequence joins TRBV20-1 and TRBJ1-1; lacking DNA, the TRBD1 call made by TCRdb goes unchecked. The length of the CDR3 is 18 residues. The germline CDR1 and CDR2 sequences are DFQATT and SNEGSKA (reference sequence). The CDR3 spells CSARGTGDFNPMNTEAFF.

The chain carries TRBV3-1 and TRBJ2-2; TCRdb calls TRBD1, which cannot be checked without DNA. The CDR3 totals 17 residues. The germline gives CDR1 LGHDT, CDR2 YNNKEL (reference sequence). The CDR3 sequence is CASSQSRRGWDTGELFF.

The chain employs TRBV3-1 and TRBJ2-1. CDR3 length equals 15 residues. Looked up from germline, CDR1 is LGHDT and CDR2 is YNNKEL (reference sequence). CDR3 residues: CASSQEFPVLHEQFF.

The rearrangement links TRBV19 to TRBJ2-1. Per germline, CDR1 LNHDA and CDR2 SQIVND (reference sequence). The CDR3 has 12 residues. The chain's CDR3 is CASISDYNEQFF.

The rearrangement joins TRBV12-3 or TRBV12-4 to TRBJ1-1. The CDR3 is 14 amino acids. CDR3 sequence: CASSPPVRDTEAFF.

V gene TRBV5-4 combines with J gene TRBJ2-5; lacking DNA, the TRBD1 call made by TCRdb goes unchecked. This CDR3 is built from 15 residues. Germline V CDR1 and CDR2: SGHNT, YYREEE (reference sequence). The CDR3 loop is CASSTMDRGQETQYF.

The V gene is TRBV12-3 or TRBV12-4, the J gene TRBJ2-1; the TCRdb call, TRBD2, lacks DNA for checking. The CDR3 spans 17 residues. CDR3 in amino acids: CASSLASGGGRGNEQFF.

The genes are TRBV7-9 and TRBJ2-2. The CDR3 runs 14 residues. CDR1 and CDR2 from the germline V gene are SEHNR and FQNEAQ (reference sequence). CDR3 residues: CASSPRVAGGELFF.

The rearrangement uses TRBV6-5 and TRBJ1-2; TCRdb returns TRBD1, unconfirmable since there is no DNA. Germline V gives CDR1 MNHEY, CDR2 SVGAGI. The CDR3 runs to 14 residues. CDR3 loop: CASSPLLSLYGYTF.